This T cell receptor (beta chain) comes out of a study of long-term antiretroviral therapy in people with HIV. Study at large: First collections came about a decade before the 2015 immediate-ART recommendation.

Samples were assayed with immunoSEQ v3.0 at survey level. Produced via immunoSEQ multiplex PCR; TCRdb's table is partial and in-frame only. The sample holds more than 15,000 clones; 70% to 90% are singletons and the top ten take around 8.2%. The starting material was unsorted PBMCs, obtained 0.3 years after starting antiretroviral therapy. The sequence was collected from a man between 18 and 35 years old with HIV.

The CDR3, as DNA: TGTGCCAGCAGCCGGCGTGACAGGGAGCATGGCTACACCTTC. It yields the protein CASSRRDREHGYTF. The chain links TRBV4-2 to TRBJ1-2; 7 bases agree with TRBD1. J lost 6 bases, V lost 4 bases, and 8 bases had no gene match. Germline CDR1 reads LGHNA; CDR2 reads YNFKEQ. The CDR3 sequence is 14 residues long.